The subject of this entry is one T cell receptor (beta chain). Its recognized antigen is unknown. No per-base quality is available; no much larger clone lies one base away. The data originate from a study of CD8+ T cells in alopecia areata listed by TCRdb under 2018. For the wider study: Treated patients were enrolled in an open-label pilot trial of oral tofacitinib at 5 to 10 mg twice daily for moderate-to-severe alopecia areata. TCRbeta CDR3 regions were amplified by immunoSEQ multiplex PCR using 35 Vbeta forward and 13 Jbeta reverse primers. To study T cell clonal expansion in alopecia areata, the researchers applied high-throughput TCRbeta sequencing to both the C3H/HeJ mouse model and human patients. Scalp clonality was compared among normal scalp (n=4), patchy alopecia areata scalp (n=8), and alopecia totalis/universalis scalp (n=8). Scalp tissue and sorted CD4+ and CD8+ peripheral blood T cells from patchy and totalis/universalis alopecia areata patients and from healthy controls were covered by human TCRbeta sequencing. The RNA source kit depended on sample type: the PAXgene miRNA kit for fixed scalp, the miRNeasy kit for PBMCs, and the RNeasy kit for mouse skin. In treated patients, disease severity was measured using the SALT score, which gives the percentage of scalp surface area affected. Patients on tofacitinib were biopsied at baseline and after 4 and 24 weeks of treatment, and several of the patients also had a later scalp biopsy. Tofacitinib was administered for 6 to 18 months, and 6 months of follow-up off drug were then conducted to assess delayed response and recurrence.

This sample's time point label indicates: roughly 24 weeks on oral tofacitinib. The meaning of the sample's treatment or condition label: oral pan-JAK inhibitor, 5-10 mg twice daily. Peripheral blood and lesional scalp punch biopsies were obtained from patients with alopecia areata. After PBMCs were isolated by density centrifugation and stained for CD3, CD4 and CD8, a FACSAria was used to sort CD4+ and CD8+ T cells. The study at large found these results: Tofacitinib significantly lowered scalp clonality and the number of expanded CD8+ clones among the top 100 scalp clones. Unlike mouse skin, where gammadelta T cells dominate, normal human skin contains resident alphabeta T cells that get sequenced too, which complicates analysis of the scalp TCR repertoire. Compared with normal scalp, lesional scalp, particularly in alopecia totalis/universalis, had higher clonality and more expanded CD8+ clones, which suggests antigenic drive. Because the treated cohort was small and included a single nonresponder, larger studies are needed to assess links between baseline CD8+ expansion and response. Shared TCR sequences between patients were less evident than in mice, which may be partly attributable to HLA diversity in the patient population. During tofacitinib treatment, many expanded lesional clones stuck around in both scalp and blood, and this persistence may partly explain why relapse happens after treatment is stopped.

V loses 6 bases of germline sequence and J loses 1 base, and the interval between the two ends is 12 bases. The CDR3 runs 14 amino acids, cysteine and phenylalanine included. The read is trimmed to its CDR3 DNA, 42 bases read in frame from base 1. Sequences SQVTM (CDR1) and ANQGSEA (CDR2) are obtained from the germline V gene. The library was built by means of the immunoSEQ multiplex PCR assay. For TCR sequencing, RNA was extracted from every sample and reverse transcribed into cDNA to serve as template. First-strand cDNA was synthesized using SuperScript III with a 2:1 mix of oligo-dT and random hexamers. A synthetic immune receptor repertoire was used to gauge amplification bias, and whatever bias remained was removed computationally. In the original analysis: Raw reads were preprocessed for error removal, and CDR3 was defined according to IMGT conventions as running from the conserved cysteine to phenylalanine. Clonality was calculated as 1 minus Shannon entropy normalized by log2 of the number of productive unique TCRs. Whether scalp clones were CD4 or CD8 was inferred by matching scalp TCRbeta sequences against CD4 and CD8 repertoires sorted from blood. Imported from immuneACCESS, the table was reduced by TCRdb to in-frame sequences with V and J called. These copies leave out some clones; in studies compared against another copy, an unresolved V gene accounts for under half, and the cause of the remainder is not known. V, J and clone size derive from that table, while D and trimming were established from the DNA sequence. The sample records some 190,000 clones, 60% of which are singletons. The ten largest clones add up to approximately 1% of the sample.

This receptor was obtained from a human donor with alopecia areata. The chain is encoded by TRBV29-1 joined to TRBJ2-2; too little of a D gene remains to name it. The starting material was CD4+ T cells sorted from blood, obtained at week 24, from a patient treated with tofacitinib. The nucleotide sequence reads as follows: TGCAGCGTGGCGGCCATTCAGAACACCGGGGAGCTGTTTTTT. Translated, this is CSVAAIQNTGELFF.